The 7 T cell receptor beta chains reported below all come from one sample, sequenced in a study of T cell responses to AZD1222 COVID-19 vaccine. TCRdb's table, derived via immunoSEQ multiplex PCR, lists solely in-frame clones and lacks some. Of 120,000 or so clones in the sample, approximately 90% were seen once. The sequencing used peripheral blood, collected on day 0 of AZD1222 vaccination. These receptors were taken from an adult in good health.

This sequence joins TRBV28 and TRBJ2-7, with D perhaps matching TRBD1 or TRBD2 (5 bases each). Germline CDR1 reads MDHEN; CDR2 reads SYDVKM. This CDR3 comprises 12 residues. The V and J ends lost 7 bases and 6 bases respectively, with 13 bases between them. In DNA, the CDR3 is TGTGCCAGCACCTTGAGGGGTCCCGAGCAGTACTTC. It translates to CASTLRGPEQYF.

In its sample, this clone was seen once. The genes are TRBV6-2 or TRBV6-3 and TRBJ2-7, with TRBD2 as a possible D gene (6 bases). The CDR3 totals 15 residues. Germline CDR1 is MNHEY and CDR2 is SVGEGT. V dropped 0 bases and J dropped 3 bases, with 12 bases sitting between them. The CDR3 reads CASSYSRAGGYEQYF. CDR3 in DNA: TGTGCCAGCAGTTACTCTCGAGCGGGCGGCTACGAGCAGTACTTC.

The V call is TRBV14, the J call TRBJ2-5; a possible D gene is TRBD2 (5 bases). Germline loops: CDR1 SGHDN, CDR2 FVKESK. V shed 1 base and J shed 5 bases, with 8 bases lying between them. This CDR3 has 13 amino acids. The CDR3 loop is CASSQVGGETQYF. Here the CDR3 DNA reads TGTGCCAGCAGCCAAGTCGGCGGGGAGACCCAGTACTTC.

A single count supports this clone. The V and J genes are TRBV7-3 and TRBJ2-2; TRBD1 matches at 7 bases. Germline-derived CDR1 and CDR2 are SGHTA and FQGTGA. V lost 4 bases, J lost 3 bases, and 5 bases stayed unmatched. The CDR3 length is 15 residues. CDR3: CASSSRDRDTGELFF. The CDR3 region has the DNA TGTGCCAGCAGCTCCCGGGACAGAGACACCGGGGAGCTGTTTTTT.

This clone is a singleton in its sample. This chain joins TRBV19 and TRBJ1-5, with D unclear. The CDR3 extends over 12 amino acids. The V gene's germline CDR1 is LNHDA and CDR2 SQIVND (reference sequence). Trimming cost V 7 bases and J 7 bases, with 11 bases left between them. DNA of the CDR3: TGTGCCAGTACCTTAGGAGGCCAGCCCCAGCATTTT. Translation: CASTLGGQPQHF.

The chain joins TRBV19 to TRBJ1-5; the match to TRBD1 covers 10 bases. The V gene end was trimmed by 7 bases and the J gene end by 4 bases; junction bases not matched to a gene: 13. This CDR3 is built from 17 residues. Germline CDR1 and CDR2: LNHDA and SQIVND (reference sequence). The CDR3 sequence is CASNTGRDRGRNQPQHF. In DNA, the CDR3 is TGTGCCAGTAATACCGGCCGGGACAGGGGTCGAAATCAGCCCCAGCATTTT. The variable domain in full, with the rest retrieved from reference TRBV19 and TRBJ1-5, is DGGITQSPKYLFRKEGQNVTLSCEQNLNHDAMYWYRQDPGQGLRLIYYSQIVNDFQKGDIAEGYSVSREKKESFPLTVTSAQKNPTAFYLCASNTGRDRGRNQPQHFGDGTRLSIL.

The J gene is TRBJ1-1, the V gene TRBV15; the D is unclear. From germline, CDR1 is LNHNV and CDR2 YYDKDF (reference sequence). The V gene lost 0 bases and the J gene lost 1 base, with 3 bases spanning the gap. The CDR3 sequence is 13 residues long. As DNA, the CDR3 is TGTGCCACCAGCAGAGATCGGAACACTGAAGCTTTCTTT. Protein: CATSRDRNTEAFF.